This T cell receptor (beta chain) comes out of a study of cytomegalovirus exposure and HLA in healthy donors. Study-wide points: Cytomegalovirus status, reportedly, was diagnosed with high specificity and sensitivity by the classifier.

Primers for the PCR totalled 60 Vbeta and 13 Jbeta. Libraries were prepared by immunoSEQ multiplex PCR; TCRdb keeps only in-frame clonotypes and omits some of them. Seen here are more than 110,000 clones, more than 8% observed once, and the top ten hold 1.8%. From germline, CDR1 is MNHEY and CDR2 SVGAGI. The V gene lost 2 bases and the J gene lost 4 bases, with 17 bases spanning the gap. This CDR3 has 16 residues. This clone came up a few times. The antigen remains unidentified. The gene calls are TRBV6-5 and TRBJ1-1; D might be TRBD1 (5 bases). The specimen was PBMCs. The origin of this receptor is a middle-aged man in good health and CMV-seronegative. As DNA, the CDR3 is TGTGCCAGCAGTTACCTAGTCGACCGGGGGGGCACTGAAGCTTTCTTT. It is translated as CASSYLVDRGGTEAFF.